These T cell receptor beta chains were read from a single sample in a study of cytomegalovirus exposure and HLA in healthy donors. Generated by immunoSEQ multiplex PCR, the TCRdb table keeps only in-frame clones and is missing some. The table includes over 100,000 clones, about 8.5% detected once. Sequenced: PBMCs. Receptor source: a man aged 35-49 years in good health and CMV-seronegative. The CDR3 runs from the conserved cysteine through the conserved F or W. The order of the fields is D gene, clone size, CDR3 length, V gene, J gene, CDR3 protein, CDR3 DNA. D genes are given only for firm matches. The size entry is marked missing in some rows and otherwise reads once, few, many or a size class.

>.|few|14|TRBV27|TRBJ2-5
CASSPGQGFETQYF
TGTGCCAGCAGCCCGGGGCAGGGGTTTGAGACCCAGTACTTC
>.|few|11|TRBV29-1|TRBJ1-2
CSVLEQYGYTF
TGCAGCGTTCTTGAACAGTATGGCTACACCTTC
>.|.|15|TRBV2|TRBJ1-4
CASTYLGVANEKLFF
TGTGCCAGCACCTACCTAGGGGTGGCTAATGAAAAACTGTTTTTT
>TRBD2|.|17|TRBV28|TRBJ2-3
CASSFPLLAGGTDTQYF
TGTGCCAGCAGTTTTCCGCTACTAGCGGGGGGCACAGATACGCAGTATTTT
>.|.|13|TRBV19|TRBJ2-3
CASSGDGTDTQYF
TGTGCCAGTAGCGGGGATGGCACAGATACGCAGTATTTT
>.|few|13|TRBV11-2|TRBJ1-1
CASSLARGSEAFF
TGTGCCAGCAGCTTAGCCCGGGGGAGTGAAGCTTTCTTT
>.|.|14|TRBV5-8|TRBJ1-1
CASSLIRRNTEAFF
TGTGCCAGCAGCTTGATCAGGCGGAACACTGAAGCTTTCTTT
>TRBD1|.|15|TRBV27|TRBJ2-2
CASRSGTVNTGELFF
TGTGCCAGCAGATCAGGGACAGTAAACACCGGGGAGCTGTTTTTT
>TRBD1|few|14|TRBV30|TRBJ2-7
CAVDGTASTYEQYF
TGTGCCGTCGACGGGACAGCTTCTACCTACGAGCAGTACTTC
>.|few|13|TRBV27|TRBJ2-2
CASSFTRAGELFF
TGTGCCAGCAGTTTCACGCGGGCCGGGGAGCTGTTTTTT
>.|few|15|TRBV9|TRBJ1-4
CASSVEGRGNEKLFF
TGTGCCAGCAGCGTAGAAGGCAGGGGTAATGAAAAACTGTTTTTT
>.|.|15|TRBV9|TRBJ2-2
CASSSGQSLNGELFF
TGTGCCAGCAGCTCCGGACAGAGTTTGAACGGGGAGCTGTTTTTT
>.|few|15|TRBV19|TRBJ1-1
CASTPSPTLNTEAFF
TGTGCCAGTACCCCAAGCCCGACTTTGAACACTGAAGCTTTCTTT
>TRBD1|.|15|TRBV7-9|TRBJ1-2
CASSLDRGMNYGYTF
TGTGCCAGCAGCCTAGACAGGGGAATGAACTATGGCTACACCTTC
>TRBD2|few|15|TRBV19|TRBJ2-1
CASSIGTSNYNEQFF
TGTGCCAGTAGTATCGGGACTAGTAACTACAATGAGCAGTTCTTC
>.|few|12|TRBV5-1|TRBJ1-1
CASTGDDTEAFF
TGCGCCAGCACGGGGGACGACACTGAAGCTTTCTTT
>.|.|13|TRBV15|TRBJ1-2
CATSRAQARGYTF
TGTGCCACCAGCAGAGCACAGGCTCGTGGCTACACCTTC
>TRBD1|.|15|TRBV30|TRBJ1-6
CAWSATRGRVSPLHF
TGTGCCTGGAGTGCTACCAGGGGGCGGGTTTCACCCCTCCACTTT
>.|.|17|TRBV11-2|TRBJ1-1
CASSPRAQLNRPTEAFF
TGTGCCAGCAGCCCGCGGGCACAGCTGAACCGACCCACTGAAGCTTTCTTT
>TRBD1|few|16|TRBV7-9|TRBJ1-6
CASSLARTGVNSPLHF
TGTGCCAGCAGCTTAGCCAGGACAGGGGTCAATTCACCCCTACACTTT
>TRBD1|many|15|TRBV18|TRBJ1-2
CASSPPTGMNYGYTF
TGTGCCAGCTCACCACCGACAGGGATGAACTATGGCTACACCTTC
>.|few|14|TRBV10-3|TRBJ2-7
CAISEGGVTYEQYF
TGTGCCATCAGTGAGGGGGGCGTCACCTACGAGCAGTACTTC
>TRBD1|few|13|TRBV4-1|TRBJ2-7
CASSWDRGHEQYF
TGCGCCAGCAGCTGGGACAGGGGACACGAGCAGTACTTC
>TRBD2|.|15|TRBV4-1|TRBJ2-3
CASSQSSGGLDTQYF
TGCGCCAGCAGCCAATCTAGCGGGGGGTTAGATACGCAGTATTTT